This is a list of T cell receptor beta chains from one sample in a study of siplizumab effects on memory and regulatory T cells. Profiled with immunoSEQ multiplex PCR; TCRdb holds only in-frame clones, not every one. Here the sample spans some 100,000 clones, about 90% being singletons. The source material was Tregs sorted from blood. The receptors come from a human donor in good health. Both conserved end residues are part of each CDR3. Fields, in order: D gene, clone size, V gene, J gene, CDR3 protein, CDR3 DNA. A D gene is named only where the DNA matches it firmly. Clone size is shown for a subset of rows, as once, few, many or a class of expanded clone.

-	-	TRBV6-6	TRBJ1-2	CASSYSEGYTF	TGTGCCAGCAGTTACTCGGAGGGCTACACCTTC
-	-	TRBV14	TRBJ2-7	CASSQERSLRRGDEQYF	TGTGCCAGCAGCCAAGAAAGAAGTCTCAGGAGGGGGGACGAGCAGTACTTC
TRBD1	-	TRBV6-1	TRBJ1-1	CASSRQGVNTEAFF	TGTGCCAGCAGCCGACAGGGGGTGAACACTGAAGCTTTCTTT
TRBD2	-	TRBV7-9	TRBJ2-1	CASRRTSGRNEQFF	TGTGCCAGCCGAAGGACTAGCGGGAGAAATGAGCAGTTCTTC
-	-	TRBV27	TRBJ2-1	CASSLYSPTPLNEQFF	TGTGCCAGCAGTTTATATTCCCCGACTCCTTTAAATGAGCAGTTCTTC
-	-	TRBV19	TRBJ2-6	CASRPAFSGANVLTF	TGTGCCAGTAGGCCAGCTTTCTCTGGGGCCAACGTCCTGACTTTC
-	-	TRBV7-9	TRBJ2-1	CASSLDPALGRGQFF	TGTGCCAGCAGCTTAGACCCAGCCCTTGGCCGGGGGCAGTTCTTC
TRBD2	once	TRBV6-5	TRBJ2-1	CASSYSLAGMVYEQFF	TGTGCCAGCAGTTACTCGTTAGCGGGAATGGTGTATGAGCAGTTCTTC
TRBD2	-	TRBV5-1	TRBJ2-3	CASSRGLAGGNDTQYF	TGCGCCAGCAGCCGGGGACTAGCGGGAGGTAATGATACGCAGTATTTT
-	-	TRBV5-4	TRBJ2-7	CASRDDGDMFYEQYF	TGTGCCAGCAGAGACGACGGAGATATGTTCTACGAGCAGTACTTC
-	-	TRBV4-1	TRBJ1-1	CASSHTGGGRDTEAFF	TGCGCCAGCAGCCACACAGGTGGGGGACGGGACACTGAAGCTTTCTTT
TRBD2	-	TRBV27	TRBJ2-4	CASSQNRITSGNIQYF	TGTGCCAGCAGTCAGAATAGAATCACTAGCGGAAACATTCAGTACTTC
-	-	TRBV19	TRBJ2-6	CASSGARGGANVLTF	TGTGCCAGTAGCGGGGCTCGCGGTGGGGCCAACGTCCTGACTTTC
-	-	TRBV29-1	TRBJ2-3	CSVEASGATDTQYF	TGCAGCGTTGAAGCTTCAGGGGCCACAGATACGCAGTATTTT
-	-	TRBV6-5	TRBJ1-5	CASSYSTAPNQPQHF	TGTGCCAGCAGTTACTCGACAGCCCCCAATCAGCCCCAGCATTTT
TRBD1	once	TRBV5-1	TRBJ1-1	CASSFRQGRNTEAFF	TGCGCCAGCAGCTTCCGACAGGGTCGGAACACTGAAGCTTTCTTT
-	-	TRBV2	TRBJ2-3	CASTQTERDTDTQYF	TGTGCCAGCACTCAAACTGAGAGAGACACAGATACGCAGTATTTT
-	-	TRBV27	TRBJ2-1	CASSLRPTRRDIAVAEQFF	TGTGCCAGCAGTTTAAGGCCGACCCGCCGGGACATAGCCGTGGCTGAGCAGTTCTTC
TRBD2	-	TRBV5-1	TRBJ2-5	CASSLGLAGGRQETQYF	TGCGCCAGCAGCTTGGGGCTAGCGGGAGGCAGACAAGAGACCCAGTACTTC
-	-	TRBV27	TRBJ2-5	CASSPLQETQYF	TGTGCCAGCAGTCCCCTACAAGAGACCCAGTACTTC
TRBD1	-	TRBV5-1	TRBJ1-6	CASSLEGQSSSPLHF	TGCGCCAGCAGCTTGGAGGGACAGAGTAGTTCACCCCTCCACTTT
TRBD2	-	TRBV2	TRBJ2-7	CAVGEGGPYEQYF	TGTGCCGTGGGGGAGGGAGGTCCTTACGAGCAGTACTTC
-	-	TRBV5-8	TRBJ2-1	CASSFLARYNEQFF	TGTGCCAGCAGCTTTCTAGCGAGATACAATGAGCAGTTCTTC
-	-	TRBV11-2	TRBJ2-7	CASSGGRDNSYEQYF	TGTGCCAGCAGCGGGGGACGGGACAACTCCTACGAGCAGTACTTC
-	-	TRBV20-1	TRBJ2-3	CSASGTDTQYF	TGCAGTGCTAGCGGCACAGATACGCAGTATTTT
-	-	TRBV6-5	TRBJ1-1	CASSYSRAGDGEAFF	TGTGCCAGCAGTTACTCGCGGGCCGGAGACGGTGAAGCTTTCTTT